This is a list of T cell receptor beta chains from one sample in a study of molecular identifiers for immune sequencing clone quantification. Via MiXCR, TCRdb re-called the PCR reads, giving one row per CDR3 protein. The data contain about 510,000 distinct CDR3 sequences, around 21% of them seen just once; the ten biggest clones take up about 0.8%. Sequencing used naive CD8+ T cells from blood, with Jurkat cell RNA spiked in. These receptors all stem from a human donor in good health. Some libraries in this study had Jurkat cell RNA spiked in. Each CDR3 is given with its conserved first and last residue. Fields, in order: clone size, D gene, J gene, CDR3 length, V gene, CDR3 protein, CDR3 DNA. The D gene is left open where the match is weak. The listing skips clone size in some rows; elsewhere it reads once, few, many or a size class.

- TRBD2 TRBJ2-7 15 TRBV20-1 CSARVRLAASYEQYF TGCAGTGCTAGAGTAAGACTAGCGGCTAGCTACGAGCAGTACTTC
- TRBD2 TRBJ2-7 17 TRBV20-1 CSAHAGTSGGDGLEQYF TGCAGTGCTCACGCCGGGACTAGCGGGGGGGACGGACTCGAGCAGTACTTC
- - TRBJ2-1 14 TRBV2 CASSDGLRGNEQFF TGTGCCAGCAGTGACGGACTTAGGGGCAATGAGCAGTTCTTC
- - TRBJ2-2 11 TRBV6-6 CASKGDGELFF TGTGCCAGCAAGGGGGACGGGGAGCTGTTTTTT
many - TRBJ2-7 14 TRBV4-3 CASSQDIGDYEQYF TGCGCCAGCAGCCAAGATATCGGGGACTACGAGCAGTACTTC
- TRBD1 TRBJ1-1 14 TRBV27 CASRWTGGSTEAFF TGTGCCAGTCGATGGACAGGGGGTTCTACTGAAGCTTTCTTT
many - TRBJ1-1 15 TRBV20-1 CSARDRGLQNTEAFF TGCAGTGCTAGAGACAGAGGGTTGCAGAACACTGAAGCTTTCTTT
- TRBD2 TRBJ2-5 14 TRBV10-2 CASSEGTSGETRYF TGCGCCAGCAGTGAAGGTACTAGCGGGGAGACCCGGTACTTC
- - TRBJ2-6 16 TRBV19 CASSRAGSSGANVLTF TGTGCCAGTAGTCGAGCAGGGAGCTCTGGGGCCAACGTCCTGACTTTC
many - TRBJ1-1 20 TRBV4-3 CASSQDSIRRRASENTEAFF TGCGCCAGCAGCCAAGATTCGATCCGCAGGCGGGCCAGCGAGAACACTGAAGCTTTCTTT
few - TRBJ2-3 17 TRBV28 CASSWEKGEGVPDTQYF TGTGCCAGCAGTTGGGAGAAGGGAGAGGGCGTCCCAGATACGCAGTATTTT
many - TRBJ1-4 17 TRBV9 CASSADSVGATNEKLFF TGTGCCAGCAGCGCCGACAGCGTAGGGGCTACTAATGAAAAACTGTTTTTT
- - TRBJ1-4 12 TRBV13 CASSYNGEKLFF TGTGCCAGCAGTTACAACGGTGAAAAACTGTTTTTT
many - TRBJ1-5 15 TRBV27 CASSPGQYSNQPQHF TGTGCCAGCAGTCCCGGACAGTATAGCAATCAGCCCCAGCATTTT